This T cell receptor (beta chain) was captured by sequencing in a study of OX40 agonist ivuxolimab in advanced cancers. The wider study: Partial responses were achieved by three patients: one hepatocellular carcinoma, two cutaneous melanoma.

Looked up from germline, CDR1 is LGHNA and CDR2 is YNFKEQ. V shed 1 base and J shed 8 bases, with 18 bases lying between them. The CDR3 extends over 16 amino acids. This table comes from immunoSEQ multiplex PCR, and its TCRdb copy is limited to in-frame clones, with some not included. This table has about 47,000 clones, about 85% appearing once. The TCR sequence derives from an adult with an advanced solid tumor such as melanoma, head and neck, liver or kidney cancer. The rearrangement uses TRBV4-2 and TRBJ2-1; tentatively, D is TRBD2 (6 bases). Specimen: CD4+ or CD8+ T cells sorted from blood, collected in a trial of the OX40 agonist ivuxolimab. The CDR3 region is CASSQGVLGGRDEQFF. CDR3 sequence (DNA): TGTGCCAGCAGCCAAGGTGTACTGGGGGGTAGGGATGAGCAGTTCTTC.